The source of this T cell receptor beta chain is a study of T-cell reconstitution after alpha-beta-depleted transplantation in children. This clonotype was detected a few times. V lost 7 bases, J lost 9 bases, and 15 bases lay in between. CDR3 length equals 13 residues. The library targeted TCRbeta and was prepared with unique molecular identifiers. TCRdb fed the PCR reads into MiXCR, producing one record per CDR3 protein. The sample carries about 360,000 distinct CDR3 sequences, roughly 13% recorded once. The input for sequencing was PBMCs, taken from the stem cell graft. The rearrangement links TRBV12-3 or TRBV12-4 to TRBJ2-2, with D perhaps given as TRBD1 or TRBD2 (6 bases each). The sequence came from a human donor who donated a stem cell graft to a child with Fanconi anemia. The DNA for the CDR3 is TGTGCCAGCACCTCTTACGGGGGCCGGGAGCTGTTTTTT. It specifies CASTSYGGRELFF.